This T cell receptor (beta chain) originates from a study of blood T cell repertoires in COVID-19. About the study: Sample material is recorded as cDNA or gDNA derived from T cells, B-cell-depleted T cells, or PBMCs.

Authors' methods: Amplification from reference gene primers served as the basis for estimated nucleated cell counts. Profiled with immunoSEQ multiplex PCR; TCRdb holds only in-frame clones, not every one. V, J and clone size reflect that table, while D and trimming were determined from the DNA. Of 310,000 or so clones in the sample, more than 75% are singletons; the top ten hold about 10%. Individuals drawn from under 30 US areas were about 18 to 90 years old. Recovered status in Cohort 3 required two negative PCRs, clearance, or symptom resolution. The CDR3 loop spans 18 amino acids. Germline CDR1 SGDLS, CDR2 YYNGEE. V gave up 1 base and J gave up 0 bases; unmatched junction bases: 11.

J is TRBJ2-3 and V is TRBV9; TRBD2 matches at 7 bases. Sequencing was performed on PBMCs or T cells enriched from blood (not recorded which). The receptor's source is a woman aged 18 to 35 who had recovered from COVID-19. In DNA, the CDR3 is TGTGCCAGCAGCGTAATCTCCGGGGGGTCCGCTAGCACAGATACGCAGTATTTT. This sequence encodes CASSVISGGSASTDTQYF.